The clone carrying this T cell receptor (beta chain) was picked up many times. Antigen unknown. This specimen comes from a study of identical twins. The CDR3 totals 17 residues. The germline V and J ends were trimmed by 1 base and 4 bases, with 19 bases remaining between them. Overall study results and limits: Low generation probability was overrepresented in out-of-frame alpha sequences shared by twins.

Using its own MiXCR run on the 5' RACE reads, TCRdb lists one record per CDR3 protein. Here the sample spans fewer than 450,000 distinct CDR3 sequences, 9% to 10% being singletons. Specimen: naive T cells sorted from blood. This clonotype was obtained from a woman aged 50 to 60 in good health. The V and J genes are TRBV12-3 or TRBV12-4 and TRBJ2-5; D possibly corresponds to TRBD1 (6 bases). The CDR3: CASSLVTQGISGETQYF. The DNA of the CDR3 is TGTGCCAGCAGTTTAGTAACCCAGGGGATAAGCGGAGAGACCCAGTACTTC.